This T cell receptor beta chain comes out of a study of beta chain features in type 1 diabetes. Sorted populations all had greater than 95% purity. The table lists this clone with a count of one. The CDR3 has 15 amino acids. V gave up 0 bases and J gave up 5 bases; unmatched junction bases: 3. Germline CDR1 LNHNV, CDR2 YYDKDF (reference sequence). Sequenced material consisted of expressed TCRB transcripts (all of the isolated RNA was reverse transcribed). The average output of naive, central memory and regulatory T cell samples was about 3.57 million reads. Measured with immunoSEQ multiplex PCR; TCRdb has only the in-frame clones, and not every one. The table has around 340,000 clones, 15% to 20% seen once.

V usage is TRBV15 and J usage is TRBJ2-1, with 8 nucleotides matching TRBD1. The sequence came from a woman under 30 in good health. Sequences were obtained from naive CD4+ T cells from blood. In DNA form, the CDR3 reads TGTGCCACCAGCAGAGATCAGGGGGCCAACAATGAGCAGTTCTTC. Translation: CATSRDQGANNEQFF.